One and the same sample provided the 32 T cell receptor beta chains below, sequenced in a study of T-cell memory formation after mild COVID-19 (dated by TCRdb to about 2021). The library was prepared using 5' RACE. TCRdb records Illumina NovaSeq 6000 as the sequencer. In TCRdb, the public reads were trimmed at Q25 with fastp and aligned with MiXCR, with productive beta chains retained. Entries are consolidated by CDR3 protein sequence, retaining the most common genes and DNA. Here the sample has about 350,000 distinct CDR3 sequences; roughly an eighth occur a single time. Together, the top ten hold 22% of the sample. The specimen sequenced was PBMCs or a T cell subset sorted from them (not recorded which). These receptors were collected from a man younger than 30 who had mild COVID-19 (a few samples of this study predate the infection). The sample titles of this study are shuffled in the database, so cell type and time point are left out; the donor was told from shared clones.

The sample holds many counts of this clonotype. The chain recombines TRBV7-9 with TRBJ2-1, with no clear D. CDR1 SEHNR and CDR2 FQNEAQ come from the germline V gene (reference sequence). Trimming removed 4 bases from V and 10 bases from J, with 17 bases in between. The CDR3 has 14 residues. Written as DNA, the CDR3 is TGTGCCAGCAGCTCGCGCGCTTGGCAACACGAGCAGTTCTTC. Translated, it gives CASSSRAWQHEQFF. The whole variable domain, filled in from reference TRBV7-9 and TRBJ2-1, reads DTGVSQNPRHKITKRGQNVTFRCDPISEHNRLYWYRQTLGQGPEFLTYFQNEAQLEKSRLLSDRFSAERPKGSFSTLEIQRTEQGDSAMYLCASSSRAWQHEQFFGPGTRLTVL.

This chain links TRBV5-4 with TRBJ2-5; 8 bases are a match to TRBD2. The CDR3 extends over 15 amino acids. Losses at the gene ends were 5 bases for V and 4 bases for J; bases not matched to a gene: 10. Germline CDR1 and CDR2: SGHNT and YYREEE (reference sequence). The CDR3 here is CASSSGAGAGETQYF. The CDR3 DNA follows: TGTGCCAGCAGTTCAGGAGCGGGGGCAGGAGAGACCCAGTACTTC.

The table lists this clonotype with a count of one. This chain joins TRBV14 and TRBJ2-3; 7 bases map to TRBD1. CDR3 length: 14 residues. Germline trimming cut 6 bases from V and 4 bases from J; bases unmatched to any gene: 7. CDR1 is SGHDN, CDR2 FVKESK, per germline. The CDR3 DNA reads TGTGCCAGCAGAAAGACAGGGTCGGCAGATACGCAGTATTTT. Amino acid sequence: CASRKTGSADTQYF.

This clonotype was counted between two and nine times. The chain uses TRBV19 and TRBJ1-1; D call uncertain. The germline V and J ends were trimmed by 3 bases and 3 bases, with 5 bases remaining between them. In germline, CDR1 is LNHDA, CDR2 SQIVND (reference sequence). This CDR3 contains 12 residues. Written as DNA, the CDR3 is TGTGCCAGTAGTATCCGCGACACTGAAGCTTTCTTT. Translating it yields CASSIRDTEAFF.

The rearrangement uses TRBV4-3 and TRBJ2-3; 9 nucleotides match TRBD2. The CDR3 runs to 17 residues. V shed 0 bases and J 6 bases; nucleotides not matched to a gene: 10. Germline V gene sequence: CDR1 LGHNA, CDR2 YSLEER. As DNA, the CDR3 is TGCGCCAGCAGCCAAGATCTGGCGGGAGGGGGAGAGGATACGCAGTATTTT. Protein sequence: CASSQDLAGGGEDTQYF.

This clonotype has only a few counts. The chain combines TRBV6-6 with TRBJ1-1; TRBD1 aligns across 8 bases. This CDR3 comprises 15 residues. Germline-derived CDR1 and CDR2 are MNHNY and SVGAGI (reference sequence). V gave up 10 bases and J gave up 4 bases; unmatched junction bases: 14. The CDR3 spells CAIRPRTGFGTEAFF. DNA for the CDR3: TGTGCCATCAGACCCAGGACAGGGTTCGGCACTGAAGCTTTCTTT.

The CDR3 coding sequence is TGTGCCAGCAGACCTCCTCAGGGGGCAGGGGGGAGTTCTGGGGCCAACGTCCTGACTTTC. Translating it yields CASRPPQGAGGSSGANVLTF. This chain joins TRBV2 and TRBJ2-6; TRBD1 matches 8 bases. V dropped 6 bases and J dropped 1; count of bases not matched to a gene: 17. This CDR3 is 20 amino acids long. Germline V CDR1 and CDR2: SNHLY, FYNNEI.

The chain uses TRBV9 and TRBJ2-3; no firm D call. The germline V and J ends were trimmed by 0 bases and 1 base, with 9 bases remaining between them. The germline V gene has CDR1 SGDLS and CDR2 YYNGEE. CDR3 length: 15 amino acids. As DNA, the CDR3 is TGTGCCAGCAGCGTAGGGGTAAGGGGCACAGATACGCAGTATTTT. This gives the protein CASSVGVRGTDTQYF.

The chain uses TRBV4-1 and TRBJ1-3, with D hard to call. Germline V lookup: CDR1 MGHRA, CDR2 YSYEKL. V dropped 1 base and J dropped 0 bases, with 4 bases sitting between them. CDR3 length: 14 residues. For the CDR3, the DNA is TGCGCCAGCAGCCAAGCCCACTCTGGAAACACCATATATTTT. It encodes CASSQAHSGNTIYF.

In its sample, this clonotype was seen many times. V gene TRBV25-1 combines with J gene TRBJ1-1; D remains ambiguous. The germline gives CDR1 MGHDK, CDR2 SYGVNS. The CDR3 has 12 residues. V gave up 1 base and J gave up 1 base, with 1 base separating them. The CDR3 protein is CASSEWNTEAFF. CDR3 sequence (DNA): TGTGCCAGCAGTGAATGGAACACTGAAGCTTTCTTT. Using reference TRBV25-1 and TRBJ1-1 for the parts outside the CDR3, the full variable domain is EADIYQTPRYLVIGTGKKITLECSQTMGHDKMYWYQQDPGMELHLIHYSYGVNSTEKGDLSSESTVSRIRTEHFPLTLESARPSHTSQYLCASSEWNTEAFFGQGTRLTVV.

This clonotype appeared a single time. The gene calls are TRBV4-3 and TRBJ2-7, with a weak D call TRBD1 (6 bases). With 1 base removed from V and 2 bases from J, the gap between germline ends came to 18 bases. The CDR3 length is 17 residues. Per germline, CDR1 LGHNA and CDR2 YSLEER. The DNA for the CDR3 is TGCGCCAGCAGCCAAGGCTTCGGGACATTGAGCACCTACGAGCAGTACTTC. Encoded protein: CASSQGFGTLSTYEQYF.

The chain combines TRBV7-2 with TRBJ2-1; 7 bases fit TRBD1. V was clipped by 7 bases and J by 8 bases; unmatched bases: 8. Germline CDR1 and CDR2: SGHTA and FQGNSA. The CDR3 has 13 residues. The CDR3 region has the DNA TGTGCCAGCAACAGGGACAGAACCTATGAGCAGTTCTTC. Amino acid sequence: CASNRDRTYEQFF.

The rearrangement joins TRBV7-6 to TRBJ2-5; tentatively, D is TRBD2 (6 bases). Germline V gives CDR1 SGHVS, CDR2 FNYEAQ. This CDR3 spans 16 amino acids. The germline V and J ends were trimmed by 1 base and 4 bases, with 16 bases remaining between them. The CDR3 here is CASSLDPGGVRETQYF. Written as DNA, the CDR3 is TGTGCCAGCAGCTTAGACCCCGGGGGTGTGAGAGAGACCCAGTACTTC.

V is TRBV12-3 or TRBV12-4 and J is TRBJ2-7, with D possibly being TRBD1 (6 bases). Deletions cut 6 bases from V and 7 bases from J, with 16 bases between. This CDR3 region has 13 residues. CDR3 in DNA: TGTGCCAGCAGGGCAGGGGTTTACGTGGAGCAGTACTTC. It translates to CASRAGVYVEQYF.

This clonotype was found a few times. J is TRBJ2-7 and V is TRBV4-3, with 10 bases that match TRBD1. V trimming: 3 bases; J trimming: 5 bases; junction bases outside the gene matches: 7. Per the germline V gene, CDR1 is LGHNA and CDR2 is YSLEER. CDR3 length equals 15 residues. The CDR3 reads CASSQWTGGSDEQYF. In nucleotides, the CDR3 is TGCGCCAGCAGCCAGTGGACAGGGGGGAGCGACGAGCAGTACTTC.

The genes are TRBV29-1 and TRBJ2-3, with 9 bases lining up with TRBD1. The CDR3 extends over 13 amino acids. Germline values: CDR1 SQVTM, CDR2 ANQGSEA. V shed 7 bases and J 3 bases; nucleotides not matched to a gene: 5. CDR3 nucleotides: TGCAGCGCCGACAGGGGGACGACAGATACGCAGTATTTT. It yields the protein CSADRGTTDTQYF.

The chain employs TRBV7-9 and TRBJ2-4; unclear D gene. Trimming took off 3 bases at V and 3 bases at J, with 9 bases between the two ends. CDR3 length: 14 residues. Looked up from germline, CDR1 is SEHNR and CDR2 is FQNEAQ (reference sequence). The CDR3 DNA is TGTGCCAGCAGCTTGAGTTGGGGCAAAAACATTCAGTACTTC. Protein: CASSLSWGKNIQYF.

This chain uses TRBV28 with TRBJ2-2, with 8 positions matching TRBD2. V lost 7 bases and J lost 4; bases outside the gene matches: 11. The CDR3 contains 16 residues. Per the germline V gene, CDR1 is MDHEN and CDR2 is SYDVKM. This CDR3 is CASTPPGTRGTGELFF. The CDR3 nucleotides are TGTGCCAGCACCCCCCCCGGGACTAGGGGCACCGGGGAGCTGTTTTTT.

CDR3 nucleotide sequence: TGTGCTAGTGGTTGGCAGGGGGCGACAGAGACCCAGTACTTC. This sequence encodes CASGWQGATETQYF. The chain recombines TRBV12-5 with TRBJ2-5, with 8 nucleotides matching TRBD1. V shed 4 bases and J 4 bases; nucleotides not matched to a gene: 5. CDR3 length equals 14 residues. Germline V CDR1 and CDR2: LGHNT, FRNRAP.

A note on this clonotype: At one end, the junction sequence differs from germline, possibly due to a read error. CDR3 coding DNA: TGTGCTAGCAGCTTGGGGGGTGGTACAGGGAGAGAGACCCAGTACTTC. This codes for CASSLGGGTGRETQYF. The rearrangement uses TRBV7-7 and TRBJ2-5, with D perhaps TRBD1 or TRBD2 (6 bases each). CDR1 SSHAT and CDR2 FNYEAQ come from the germline V gene (reference sequence). CDR3 length: 16 residues.

The gene calls are TRBV4-3 and TRBJ1-6; 8 bases are shared with TRBD1. The CDR3 has 17 residues. The J segment lost 8 bases and the V segment lost 0 bases, leaving 9 bases of the junction unmatched. Per germline, CDR1 LGHNA and CDR2 YSLEER. The CDR3 DNA follows: TGCGCCAGCAGCCAAGAGGTCAGGACAGGGCAGTATTCACCCCTCCACTTT. It translates to CASSQEVRTGQYSPLHF.

The gene calls are TRBV7-2 and TRBJ2-3; tentatively, D is TRBD2 (6 bases). V dropped 8 bases and J dropped 7 bases, with 13 bases sitting between them. This CDR3 spans 12 amino acids. Per the germline V gene, CDR1 is SGHTA and CDR2 is FQGNSA. The CDR3 sequence: CASGAGSNTQYF. CDR3 DNA: TGTGCCAGCGGCGCGGGGAGCAATACGCAGTATTTT.

The J gene is TRBJ2-5, the V gene TRBV9, with D hard to call. Trimming shortened V by 0 bases and J by 7 bases, and 10 bases separated the two germline ends. CDR1 is SGDLS, CDR2 YYNGEE, per germline. This CDR3 spans 13 amino acids. The DNA of the CDR3 is TGTGCCAGCAGCGTAGAGCTAAGAGGGACCCAGTACTTC. As protein: CASSVELRGTQYF. The full variable domain, rest sourced from reference TRBV9 and TRBJ2-5, is DSGVTQTPKHLITATGQRVTLRCSPRSGDLSVYWYQQSLDQGLQFLIQYYNGEERAKGNILERFSAQQFPDLHSELNLSSLELGDSALYFCASSVELRGTQYFGPGTRLLVL.

The chain has TRBV7-2 and TRBJ2-3, with 7 bases aligning to TRBD1. Per the germline V gene, CDR1 is SGHTA and CDR2 is FQGNSA. CDR3 length equals 14 residues. The V segment lost 4 bases and the J segment 7 bases; nucleotides outside the gene matches: 8. The CDR3 nucleotides are TGTGCCAGCAGCTCGGTGACAGGGCGAAATACGCAGTATTTT. It encodes CASSSVTGRNTQYF.

This clonotype came up a few times. The chain combines TRBV6-6 with TRBJ1-2; 7 bases agree with TRBD1. CDR3 length: 15 residues. J was trimmed by 8 bases and V by 6 bases; bases with no gene match: 15. Germline V gene data show CDR1 as MNHNY and CDR2 as SVGAGI (reference sequence). The DNA of the CDR3 is TGTGCCAGCAGAACCTCAGGGGGGGGTCCGAGCGGCTACACCTTC. Its protein product is CASRTSGGGPSGYTF.

This clonotype was seen a few times. The chain couples TRBV7-6 to TRBJ2-1; 8 bases line up with TRBD1. The CDR3 loop spans 13 amino acids. Germline lookup yields CDR1 SGHVS and CDR2 FNYEAQ. V gave up 3 bases and J gave up 7 bases; unmatched junction bases: 2. CDR3 sequence reads: CASSFWTGNEQFF. The CDR3 DNA sequence: TGTGCCAGCAGCTTCTGGACAGGGAATGAGCAGTTCTTC. The full variable domain, completed using reference TRBV7-6 and TRBJ2-1, is GAGVSQSPRYKVTKRGQDVALRCDPISGHVSLYWYRQALGQGPEFLTYFNYEAQQDKSGLPNDRFSAERPEGSISTLTIQRTEQRDSAMYRCASSFWTGNEQFFGPGTRLTVL.

This clonotype was seen more than once but under ten times. V usage is TRBV6-2 or TRBV6-3 and J usage is TRBJ2-3; 7 positions match TRBD1. V shed 4 bases, J shed 7 bases, and the junction held 11 bases outside the gene matches. CDR3 size: 15 residues. The germline CDR1 and CDR2 sequences are MNHEY and SVGEGT. CDR3 region: CASSSATQGDHTQYF. The CDR3 DNA reads as TGTGCCAGCAGTTCTGCGACCCAGGGGGACCATACGCAGTATTTT.

This clonotype has more than one count but fewer than ten. V and J are TRBV27 and TRBJ2-7, with D perhaps TRBD1 (7 bases). Germline V CDR1 and CDR2: MNHEY, SMNVEV (reference sequence). With 6 bases removed from V and 2 bases from J, the gap between germline ends came to 14 bases. This CDR3 comprises 14 residues. The CDR3 protein is CASRGGGQTYEQYF. The DNA for the CDR3 is TGTGCCAGCAGAGGAGGGGGACAGACCTACGAGCAGTACTTC.

This clonotype was counted a few times. The genes are TRBV7-3 and TRBJ1-1; D remains ambiguous. CDR3 length: 13 amino acids. The V and J ends lost 7 bases and 2 bases respectively, with 11 bases between them. In germline, CDR1 is SGHTA, CDR2 FQGTGA. CDR3 region: CASTKGLNTEAFF. The CDR3 DNA follows: TGTGCCAGCACCAAGGGCCTTAACACTGAAGCTTTCTTT.

This clonotype was observed a single time. J is TRBJ2-1 and V is TRBV12-3 or TRBV12-4; 10 bases fit TRBD1. The trim removed 5 bases at V and 4 bases at J, leaving 23 bases unmatched. This CDR3 comprises 21 residues. The CDR3 DNA sequence: TGTGCCAGCAGTCCTATCTTGGGACAGGGGTCTAACCCGAGCAAGTACAATGAGCAGTTCTTC. Encoded protein: CASSPILGQGSNPSKYNEQFF.

In its sample, this clonotype was seen many times. The genes are TRBV4-1 and TRBJ1-1; D not resolved. With 4 bases removed from V and 0 bases from J, the gap between germline ends came to 9 bases. This CDR3 spans 14 amino acids. Per the germline V gene, CDR1 is MGHRA and CDR2 is YSYEKL. For the CDR3, the DNA is TGCGCCAGCAGCCCCCGGCACTTGAACACTGAAGCTTTCTTT. Translating it yields CASSPRHLNTEAFF.

This clonotype was observed a handful of times. The chain carries TRBV5-4 and TRBJ2-3; TRBD2 agrees at 11 bases. Losses at the gene ends were 3 bases for V and 3 bases for J; bases not matched to a gene: 3. In germline, CDR1 is SGHNT, CDR2 YYREEE (reference sequence). The CDR3 totals 15 residues. CDR3 amino acids: CASSSGTSGTDTQYF. The CDR3 coding sequence is TGTGCCAGCAGCTCGGGGACTAGCGGTACAGATACGCAGTATTTT.